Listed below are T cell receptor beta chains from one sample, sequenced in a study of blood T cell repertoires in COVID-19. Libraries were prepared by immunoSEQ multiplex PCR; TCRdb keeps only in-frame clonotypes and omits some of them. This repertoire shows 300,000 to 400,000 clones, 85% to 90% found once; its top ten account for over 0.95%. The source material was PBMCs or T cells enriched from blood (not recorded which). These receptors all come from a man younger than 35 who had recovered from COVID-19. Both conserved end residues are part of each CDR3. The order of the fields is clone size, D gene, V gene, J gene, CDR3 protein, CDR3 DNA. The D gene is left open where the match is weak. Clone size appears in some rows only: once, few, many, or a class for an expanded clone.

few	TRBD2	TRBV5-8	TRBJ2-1	CASSLGTGGGNEQFF	TGTGCCAGCAGCTTGGGGACCGGGGGGGGCAATGAGCAGTTCTTC
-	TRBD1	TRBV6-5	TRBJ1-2	CASNRGQVDGYTF	TGTGCCAGCAACCGGGGACAGGTGGATGGCTACACCTTC
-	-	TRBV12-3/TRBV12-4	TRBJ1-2	CASAFFSDYGYTF	TGTGCCAGCGCTTTTTTCAGTGACTATGGCTACACCTTC
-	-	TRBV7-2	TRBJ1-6	CASSLGLRGVGNYSPLHF	TGTGCCAGCAGCTTAGGCCTTCGGGGGGTGGGGAATTATTCACCCCTCCACTTT
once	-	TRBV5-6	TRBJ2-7	CASSRQVLIYEQYF	TGTGCCAGCAGCCGACAGGTCCTGATCTACGAGCAGTACTTC
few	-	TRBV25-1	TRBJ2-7	CASSTYGGEQYF	TGTGCCAGCAGTACCTACGGGGGAGAGCAGTACTTC
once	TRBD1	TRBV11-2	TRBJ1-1	CASSQQGGSSEAFF	TGTGCCAGCAGCCAGCAGGGGGGTAGTTCTGAAGCTTTCTTT
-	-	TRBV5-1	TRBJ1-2	CASSPMSTNYGYTF	TGCGCCAGCAGCCCGATGAGCACCAACTATGGCTACACCTTC
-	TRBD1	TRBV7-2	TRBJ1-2	CASSLGQGGLYGYTF	TGTGCCAGCAGCCTAGGACAGGGAGGATTGTATGGCTACACCTTC
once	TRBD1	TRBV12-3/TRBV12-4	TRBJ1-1	CASSYRGMAFF	TGTGCCAGCAGCTACAGGGGGATGGCTTTCTTT
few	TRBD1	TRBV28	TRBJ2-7	CASSTKMLGQGNYEQYF	TGTGCCAGCAGTACCAAGATGTTGGGACAGGGGAACTACGAGCAGTACTTC
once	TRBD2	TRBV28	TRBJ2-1	CASSFEAGGREQFF	TGTGCCAGCAGTTTTGAGGCGGGGGGTCGGGAGCAGTTCTTC
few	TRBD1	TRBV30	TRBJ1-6	CAWRGQGESPLHF	TGTGCCTGGAGGGGACAGGGGGAATCACCCCTCCACTTT
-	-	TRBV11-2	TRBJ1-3	CASSFPRNTIYF	TGTGCCAGCAGCTTTCCTAGAAACACCATATATTTT